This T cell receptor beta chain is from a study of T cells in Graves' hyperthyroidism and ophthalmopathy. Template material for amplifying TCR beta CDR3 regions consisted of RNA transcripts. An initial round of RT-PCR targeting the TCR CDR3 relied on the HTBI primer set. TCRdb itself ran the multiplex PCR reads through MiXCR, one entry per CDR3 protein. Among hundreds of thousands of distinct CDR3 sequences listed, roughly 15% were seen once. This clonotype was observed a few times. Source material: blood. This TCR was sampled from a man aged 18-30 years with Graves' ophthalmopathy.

The CDR3: CASSLTGGSAEQYF. The CDR3 coding sequence is TGTGCCAGCAGCTTAACGGGCGGGAGTGCGGAGCAGTACTTC. The rearrangement joins TRBV7-3 to TRBJ2-7, with 7 bases matching TRBD2. J lost 7 bases, V lost 0 bases, and 6 bases had no gene match. CDR3 size: 14 residues. Germline CDR1 SGHTA, CDR2 FQGTGA.